The entry that follows covers one T cell receptor beta chain sequence. Its antigen is not yet known. Base qualities are missing; no much larger clone stands one base away. There are 19 amino acids in the CDR3, from cysteine to phenylalanine inclusive. The retained sequence is limited to the CDR3, 57 bases, with the frame set at the first base. The CDR1 and CDR2 encoded by the germline V gene (reference sequence) are LGHDT and YNNKEL. V loses 0 bases at its end and J loses 7 bases; junction bases beyond the gene matches: 14. This entry belongs to a study of T-cell memory formation after mild COVID-19 (dated by TCRdb to the early 2020s). Regarding the research as a whole: Most TCR sequence clusters were specific to one of the two donors. T-cell clones expanding and contracting after mild COVID-19 in two donors were tracked by longitudinal TCRalpha and TCRbeta repertoire sequencing. The cohort was made up of two young adult volunteers, one female and one male, who were previously healthy.

Study-level results and caveats: Contracting CD4+ clones appeared mostly in the CM and EM memory subsets, whereas CD8+ clones were enriched in EMRA. Balanced CD4/CD8 phenotypes were observed for clones contracting from day 15 to 85, whereas a bias towards CD4+ was observed for a second wave of clones expanding from day 15 to 37. The study covered only two mild cases, and larger cohorts including severe cases with pre-infection samples were considered necessary. Some responding clones were found in pre-infection memory, which suggests that pre-existing cross-reactive memory T cells took part in the SARS-CoV-2 response. SARS-CoV-2 specificity of the second-wave clones peaking on day 37 was not confirmed.

PBMCs were isolated by Ficoll-Paque density gradient centrifugation. This sample was sequenced with an Illumina NovaSeq 6000. Using 5'RACE with constant-segment primers, TCRalpha and TCRbeta cDNA libraries were constructed, with sample barcodes and unique molecular identifiers added in the process. RNA was extracted from every sample with Trizol reagent. Libraries were amplified in two PCR steps, with a second sample barcode and Illumina TruSeq adapters added in the second step. The libraries were sequenced on an Illumina NovaSeq using 2 x 150 bp paired-end reads. Per the source publication's procedure: With migec v1.2.7, reads were demultiplexed and then collapsed into UMI-guided consensus sequences. Using mixcr v2.1.11, UMI consensuses were aligned to TRA and TRB V and J templates and then assembled into clonotypes. Expanded or contracted clonotypes were those called significant by both edgeR and NoisET, with noise models trained on biological replicates. edgeR calls used a false discovery rate-adjusted p below 0.01 and a log2 fold-change threshold of 1. As an exploratory analysis of dynamics, max-normalized trajectories of the 1000 most abundant clonotypes were examined by PCA with hierarchical clustering. Separately sequenced CD4+ and CD8+ repertoires were used to assign a CD4 or CD8 phenotype to each responding clone. The public reads were reprocessed in TCRdb via fastp at Q25 and MiXCR, keeping in-frame beta chains. CDR3 protein sequences are deduplicated, and each keeps its most common genes and DNA. None of the V and J calls come from the authors' own analysis; TCRdb made them. This sample has 350,000 to 550,000 distinct CDR3 sequences in its table, and roughly 18% of those were observed once. Around a fifth of the sample rests with the top ten.

The rearrangement joined TRBV3-1 to TRBJ1-4; 10 central nucleotides agree with TRBD1. Sequencing was carried out using PBMCs or a T cell subset sorted from them (not recorded which). This clonotype originated in a man between 18 and 35 years old who had mild COVID-19 (a few samples of this study predate the infection). The sample titles of this study are shuffled in the database, so cell type and time point are left out; the donor was told from shared clones. The nucleotide sequence reads as follows: TGTGCCAGCAGCCAAGATCCAGGACAGGGGGATTCGCATTTTGAAAAACTGTTTTTT. It is translated as CASSQDPGQGDSHFEKLFF.